The rows below give T cell receptor beta chains drawn from one sample of a study of beta chain features in type 1 diabetes. TCRdb's copy holds only in-frame clones and misses some; the assay was immunoSEQ multiplex PCR. The sample yields under 400,000 clones, 15% to 20% seen once. Sequenced sample: naive CD4+ T cells from blood. Source of these receptors: a woman in her late teens or twenties in good health. Each CDR3 is given without its conserved first and last residue.

TRBJ2-1,13,TRBV12-5,ASGPGQATYNEQF
TRBJ1-2,14,TRBV5-4,ASSLAAGSLNYGYT
TRBJ1-4,13,TRBV28,ASSSQGPTNEKLF
TRBJ2-7,10,TRBV6-1,ASTRQTYEQY
TRBJ2-1,13,TRBV7-2,ASSIAGGSYNEQF
TRBJ1-5,13,TRBV7-9,ASSLGGFGHQPQH
TRBJ1-6,10,TRBV30,AWSRQMSPLH
TRBJ2-3,14,TRBV29-1,SVGRLAGGRGDTQY
TRBJ1-1,11,TRBV5-1,ASSPGGGTEAF
TRBJ2-1,14,TRBV5-1,ASSLRGTREGDEQF
TRBJ2-4,14,TRBV6-6,ASSSNGGGVRDIQY
TRBJ2-5,12,TRBV5-1,ASYPGQGQETQY
TRBJ2-3,13,TRBV11-2,ASSPRGGPGDTQY
TRBJ2-5,13,TRBV30,AWSLGTSGKETQY
TRBJ2-5,11,TRBV9,ASSVEGGGTQY
TRBJ2-3,12,TRBV5-1,ASSLVGFTDTQY
TRBJ2-6,19,TRBV18,ASSPILIQGQGSSGANVLT
TRBJ1-2,13,TRBV7-2,ASSPGTASSYGYT
TRBJ2-5,12,TRBV5-1,ASSPGQGAETQY
TRBJ1-1,11,TRBV2,ASSSQGNTEAF
TRBJ2-3,17,TRBV9,ASSGSGTSGRVSTDTQY
TRBJ2-2,13,TRBV30,AWSVRTGLPGELF
TRBJ2-7,13,TRBV6-1,ASSTGLSSSYEQY
TRBJ1-5,11,TRBV4-3,ASSQNRDQPQH
TRBJ1-5,12,TRBV9,ASSAGQGDQPQH
TRBJ2-1,14,TRBV30,ACTYSGETIGDEQF
TRBJ2-7,13,TRBV19,ASSMGDRRVYEQY
TRBJ2-2,14,TRBV15,ATRGGTGINTGELF
TRBJ2-3,12,TRBV29-1,SVARLVRRDTQY
TRBJ2-7,12,TRBV7-9,ASSGPAGGYEQY
TRBJ2-1,12,TRBV25-1,ASSVPSSYNEQF